This T cell receptor (beta chain) emerged from a study of Ad26.COV2.S vaccination and SARS-CoV-2 variants. At the level of the study: A COV1001 Ad26.COV2.S trial-arm participant provided the sample.

Sequencing was performed with immunoSEQ multiplex PCR; in TCRdb, only in-frame clones are kept and a portion is missing. The sample carries approximately 400,000 clones, about four fifths recorded once. The treatment is: 19 received Ad26.COV2.S at low or high dose, single or two shots; roughly 5 received placebo; per-sample allocation not given. The investigators took samples on day 63 after the first vaccine or placebo injection. This adult donor, from Boston, was 18-55 years old. Deletions cut 3 bases from V and 13 bases from J, with 18 bases between. The CDR3 runs to 13 residues. Germline V gene data show CDR1 as MGHRA and CDR2 as YSYEKL. This clone has a handful of counts.

The source is a person aged 18 to 65 who received the Ad26.COV2.S COVID-19 vaccine or a placebo. The material sequenced was peripheral blood, taken in a trial of Ad26.COV2.S vaccine versus placebo. This chain joins TRBV4-1 and TRBJ1-2; weak D call: TRBD1 (6 bases). CDR3 in amino acids: CASSQNREGSGTF. CDR3 nucleotides: TGCGCCAGCAGCCAGAACAGGGAGGGAAGCGGCACCTTC.